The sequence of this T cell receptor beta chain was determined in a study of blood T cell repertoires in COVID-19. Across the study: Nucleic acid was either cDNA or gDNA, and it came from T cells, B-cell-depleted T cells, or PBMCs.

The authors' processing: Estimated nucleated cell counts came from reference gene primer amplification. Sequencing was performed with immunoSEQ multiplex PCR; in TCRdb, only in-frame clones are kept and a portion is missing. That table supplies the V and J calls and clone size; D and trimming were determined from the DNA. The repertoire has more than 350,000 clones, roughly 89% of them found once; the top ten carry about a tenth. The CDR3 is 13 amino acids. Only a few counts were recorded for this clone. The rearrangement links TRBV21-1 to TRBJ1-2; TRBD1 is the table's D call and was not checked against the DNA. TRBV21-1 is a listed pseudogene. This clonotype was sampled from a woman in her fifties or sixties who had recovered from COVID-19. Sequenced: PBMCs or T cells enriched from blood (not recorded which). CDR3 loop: CASSPRDRPGYTF. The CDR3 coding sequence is TGTGCCAGCAGCCCCCGAGACAGGCCTGGCTACACCTTC.